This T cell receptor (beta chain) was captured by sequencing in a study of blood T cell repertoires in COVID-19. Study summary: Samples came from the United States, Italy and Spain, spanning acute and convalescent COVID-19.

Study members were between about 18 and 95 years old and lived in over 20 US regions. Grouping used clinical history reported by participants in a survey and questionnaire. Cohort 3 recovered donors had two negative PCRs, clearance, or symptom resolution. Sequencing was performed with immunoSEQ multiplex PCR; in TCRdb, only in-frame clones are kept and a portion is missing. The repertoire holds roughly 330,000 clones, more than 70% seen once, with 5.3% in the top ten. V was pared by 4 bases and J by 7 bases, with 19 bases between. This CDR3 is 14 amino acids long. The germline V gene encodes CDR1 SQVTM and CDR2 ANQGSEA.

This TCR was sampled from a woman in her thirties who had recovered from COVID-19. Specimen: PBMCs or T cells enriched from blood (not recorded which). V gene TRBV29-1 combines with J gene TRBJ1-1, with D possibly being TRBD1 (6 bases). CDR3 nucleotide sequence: TGCAGCGTTGCCCGTCCCACTTTCAGGGGTGAAGCTTTCTTT. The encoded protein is CSVARPTFRGEAFF.